The text below deals with one TCR beta chain. Its matching antigen is unknown. This sample stems from a study of T cell responses to AZD1222 COVID-19 vaccine. TCRdb's table, derived via immunoSEQ multiplex PCR, lists solely in-frame clones and lacks some. The repertoire consists of about 140,000 clones, with around 90% occurring once and the leading ten covering approximately 1.8%. Study findings and constraints: Regions left unmutated in variants are reportedly the target of nearly half of spike-specific TCRs. Vaccine-associated CD4 TCRs spanned spike, dominant at 160-218 and 743-854. White British people made up most donors, females outnumbered males, and clonal diversity was possibly underestimated.

This CDR3 has 11 amino acids. V lost 6 bases and J 8 bases, leaving 8 bases between the germline ends. Germline lookup yields CDR1 LNHDA and CDR2 SQIVND (reference sequence). Sequenced material: peripheral blood, taken 28 days after the second AZD1222 dose. The genes are TRBV19 and TRBJ2-1; possibly TRBD1 for D (5 bases). The TCR comes from an adult who received the AZD1222 COVID-19 vaccine. The chain's CDR3 is CASSLGDEQFF. The CDR3 coding sequence is TGTGCCAGTAGCTTAGGGGATGAGCAGTTCTTC.